A single sample is the source of the 8 T cell receptor beta chains below, sequenced in a study of sequential checkpoint blockade in melanoma. Documented treatment: randomized to nivolumab then ipilimumab (arm A) or the reverse (arm B). TCRdb keeps only in-frame clones here, not all; method: immunoSEQ multiplex PCR. Of about 6,700 clones in the sample, around 20% were seen once. This material consisted of tumor tissue (inferred from file names), taken from a patient given nivolumab and ipilimumab in sequence. These receptors came from a human donor with melanoma.

This clone was counted a few times. The chain employs TRBV15 and TRBJ2-3, with TRBD1 identical over 8 bases. Germline V gene data show CDR1 as LNHNV and CDR2 as YYDKDF (reference sequence). V shed 1 base and J 6 bases; nucleotides not matched to a gene: 6. The CDR3 totals 15 residues. The DNA of the CDR3 is TGTGCCACCAGCAGAGGAGGACAGGGAGGTGATACGCAGTATTTT. Its translation: CATSRGGQGGDTQYF.

This clone was seen a few times. This chain uses TRBV10-3 with TRBJ2-1; no reliable D call. Germline values: CDR1 ENHRY, CDR2 SYGVKD. The CDR3 extends over 16 amino acids. With 3 bases removed from V and 12 bases from J, the gap between germline ends came to 24 bases. Here the CDR3 DNA reads TGTGCCATCAGTGAAGTTACCAGAGTAGGTTTAAGTGGGCAGTTCTTC. Translated: CAISEVTRVGLSGQFF.

This clone is labeled as medium-sized. V and J are TRBV6-8 and TRBJ2-3; D ambiguous. The germline gives CDR1 MNHGY, CDR2 SAAAGT. There are 17 residues in the CDR3. Trimming cost V 2 bases and J 2 bases, with 17 bases left between them. The CDR3 DNA is TGTGCCAGCAGTTACGACCCGTGGCGGAGTGACACAGATACGCAGTATTTT. Translated, it gives CASSYDPWRSDTDTQYF.

This clone has a handful of counts. One end of the junction varies from germline; a read error may be responsible. The CDR3 DNA follows: TGTGCCAGCTCATCACCGGAGCAGTTCATGAACACTGAAGCTTTCTTT. Encoded protein: CASSSPEQFMNTEAFF. The rearrangement joins TRBV18 to TRBJ1-1; D unresolved. This CDR3 has 16 amino acids. Germline assignment: CDR1 KGHSH and CDR2 LQKENI.

The V call is TRBV11-3, the J call TRBJ2-1, with 9 positions matching TRBD2. With 3 bases clipped from V and 2 bases from J, the junction kept 5 bases outside the gene matches. The CDR3 loop spans 16 amino acids. Germline CDR1 SGHNT, CDR2 YENEEA. CDR3 loop: CASSFIAGATYNEQFF. As DNA, the CDR3 is TGTGCCAGCAGCTTCATAGCGGGAGCGACCTACAATGAGCAGTTCTTC.

This clone showed up just a few times. A read error may account for a junction end that differs from germline. V usage is TRBV7-6 and J usage is TRBJ1-4; 7 bases align to TRBD1. The CDR3 consists of 14 residues. Germline CDR1 and CDR2: SGHVS and FNYEAQ. In nucleotides, the CDR3 is TGTGCTAGCAGCTACGACAGGGTCAATGAAAAACTGTTTTTT. Its translation is CASSYDRVNEKLFF.

This clone was detected many times. The rearrangement uses TRBV6-8 and TRBJ2-2; 10 bases map to TRBD2. This CDR3 region has 15 residues. V dropped 2 bases and J dropped 7; count of bases not matched to a gene: 4. Germline assignment: CDR1 MNHGY and CDR2 SAAAGT. Here the CDR3 reads CASSYQAGGVGELFF. The CDR3 nucleotides read TGTGCCAGCAGTTACCAAGCGGGAGGGGTCGGGGAGCTGTTTTTT.

By proportion, this clone is medium-sized (0.01 to 0.1%). The chain recombines TRBV11-3 with TRBJ2-1; 12 nucleotides line up with TRBD2. J lost 6 bases, V lost 6 bases, and 9 bases had no gene match. Per the germline V gene, CDR1 is SGHNT and CDR2 is YENEEA. This CDR3 contains 16 residues. The CDR3 region is CASSSSLAGGSNEQFF. DNA of the CDR3: TGTGCCAGCAGTTCCTCACTAGCGGGAGGTAGCAATGAGCAGTTCTTC.